Given below is one TCR beta chain in context. Profiled with immunoSEQ multiplex PCR; TCRdb holds only in-frame clones, not every one. The sample includes roughly 140,000 clones, 80% to 95% of them seen just once. Samples with a second dose at about 4 or about 12 weeks were pooled together. This entry is derived from a study of T cell responses to AZD1222 COVID-19 vaccine. Trimming stripped 0 bases from V and 1 base from J, with 6 bases between. There are 14 residues in the CDR3. From germline, CDR1 is SGHRS and CDR2 YFSETQ. The clonotype originates from an adult who received the AZD1222 COVID-19 vaccine. This material consisted of peripheral blood, taken 28 days after the second AZD1222 dose. The V and J genes are TRBV5-1 and TRBJ2-3, with D possibly being TRBD2 (5 bases). DNA for the CDR3: TGCGCCAGCAGCTTGGATAGCGGCACAGATACGCAGTATTTT. Its translation is CASSLDSGTDTQYF.